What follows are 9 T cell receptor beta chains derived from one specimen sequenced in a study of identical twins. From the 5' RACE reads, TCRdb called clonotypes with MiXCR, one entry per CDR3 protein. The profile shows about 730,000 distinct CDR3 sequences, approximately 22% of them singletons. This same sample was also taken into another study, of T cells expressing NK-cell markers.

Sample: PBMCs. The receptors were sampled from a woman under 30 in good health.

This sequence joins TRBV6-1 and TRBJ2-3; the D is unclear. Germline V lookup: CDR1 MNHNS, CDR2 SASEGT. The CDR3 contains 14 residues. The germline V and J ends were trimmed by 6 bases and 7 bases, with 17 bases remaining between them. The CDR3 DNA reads TGTGCCAGCAGGGCAGGTTCGATGGGAAATACGCAGTATTTT. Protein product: CASRAGSMGNTQYF.

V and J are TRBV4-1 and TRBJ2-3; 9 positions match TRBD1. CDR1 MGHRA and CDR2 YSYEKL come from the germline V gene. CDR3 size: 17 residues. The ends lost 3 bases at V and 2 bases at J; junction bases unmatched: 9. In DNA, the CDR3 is TGCGCCAGCAGCCAGGTCGGACAGGGGACGGTCACAGATACGCAGTATTTT. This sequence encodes CASSQVGQGTVTDTQYF.

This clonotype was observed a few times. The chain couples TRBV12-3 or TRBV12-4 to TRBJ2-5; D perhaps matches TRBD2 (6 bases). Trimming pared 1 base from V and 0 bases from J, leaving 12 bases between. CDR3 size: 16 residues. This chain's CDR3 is CASSLGAGSYQETQYF. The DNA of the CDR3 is TGTGCCAGCAGTTTAGGGGCGGGATCGTACCAAGAGACCCAGTACTTC.

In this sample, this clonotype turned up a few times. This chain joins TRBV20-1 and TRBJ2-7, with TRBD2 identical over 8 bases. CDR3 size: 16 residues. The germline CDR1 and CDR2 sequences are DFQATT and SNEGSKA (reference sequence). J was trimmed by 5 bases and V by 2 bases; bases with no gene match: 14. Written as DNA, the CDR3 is TGCAGTGCTAGACCCCGGGGGGGACTGGTCGGCGACGAGCAGTACTTC. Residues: CSARPRGGLVGDEQYF.

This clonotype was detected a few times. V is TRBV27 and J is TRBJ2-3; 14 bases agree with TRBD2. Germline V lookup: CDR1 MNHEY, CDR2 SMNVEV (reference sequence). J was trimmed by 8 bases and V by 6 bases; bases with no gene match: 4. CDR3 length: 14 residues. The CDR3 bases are TGTGCCAGCAGAGCCGGGACTAGCGGGAGTACGCAGTATTTT. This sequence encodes CASRAGTSGSTQYF.

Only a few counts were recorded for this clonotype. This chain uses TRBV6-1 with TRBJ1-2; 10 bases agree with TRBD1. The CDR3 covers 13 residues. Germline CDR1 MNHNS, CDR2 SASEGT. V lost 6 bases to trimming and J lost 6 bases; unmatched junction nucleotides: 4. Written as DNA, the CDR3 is TGTGCCAGCAGGCGACAGGGGGCGCATGGCTACACCTTC. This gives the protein CASRRQGAHGYTF.

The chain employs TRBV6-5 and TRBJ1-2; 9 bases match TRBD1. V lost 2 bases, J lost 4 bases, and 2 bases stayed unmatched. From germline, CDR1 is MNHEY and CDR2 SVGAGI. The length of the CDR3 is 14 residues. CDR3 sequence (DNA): TGTGCCAGCAGTTACCGGGACAGGGCCTATGGCTACACCTTC. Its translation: CASSYRDRAYGYTF.

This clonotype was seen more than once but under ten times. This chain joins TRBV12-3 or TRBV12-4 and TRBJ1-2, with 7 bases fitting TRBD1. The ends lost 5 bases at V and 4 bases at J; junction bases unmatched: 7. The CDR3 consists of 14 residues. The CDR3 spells CASSPTGEAYGYTF. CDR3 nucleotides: TGTGCCAGCAGTCCCACAGGGGAGGCCTATGGCTACACCTTC.

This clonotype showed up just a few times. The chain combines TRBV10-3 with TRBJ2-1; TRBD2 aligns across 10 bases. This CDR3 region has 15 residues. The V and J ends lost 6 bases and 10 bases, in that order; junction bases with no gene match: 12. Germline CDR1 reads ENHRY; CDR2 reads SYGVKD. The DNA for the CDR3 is TGTGCCATCAGAGGATTCACTAGCGGGACTTCGGAGCAGTTCTTC. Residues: CAIRGFTSGTSEQFF.